A single sample gave rise to the 27 T cell receptor beta chains below, sequenced in a study of beta chain features in type 1 diabetes. Whole-study results and caveats: Researchers report that Type 1 diabetes patients had moderately but significantly shorter TCRB CDR3s across all four CD4+ subsets.

The investigators reverse transcribed all of the isolated RNA, so they sequenced expressed TCRB transcripts. The table came from immunoSEQ multiplex PCR; TCRdb's copy has only in-frame clones and leaves some out. In the table there are under 300,000 clones, about 20% of which are singletons. Antigens of these TCRs are unknown. Sequencing was performed on naive CD4+ T cells from blood. These TCRs come from a woman between 40 and 50 years old with type 1 diabetes.

This clone was seen more than once but under ten times. The rearrangement joins TRBV30 to TRBJ1-1; the match to TRBD1 covers 8 bases. V was pared by 2 bases and J by 5 bases, with 7 bases of the junction left unmatched. Germline CDR1 is GTSNPN and CDR2 is SVGIG (reference sequence). This CDR3 spans 14 amino acids. CDR3 DNA sequence: TGTGCCTGGAGTCTCCCCAGGGACAGGACTGAAGCTTTCTTT. Protein product: CAWSLPRDRTEAFF.

Written as DNA, the CDR3 is TGTGCCAGTAGTCCCCGGACTAGCGGGGGCGCATACAATGAGCAGTTCTTC. It specifies CASSPRTSGGAYNEQFF. The J gene is TRBJ2-1, the V gene TRBV19; 13 positions match TRBD2. The CDR3 length is 17 residues. V lost 5 bases and J lost 4; bases outside the gene matches: 8. Germline V gene sequence: CDR1 LNHDA, CDR2 SQIVND (reference sequence).

This clone turned up a few times. J is TRBJ2-5 and V is TRBV9; 7 nucleotides agree with TRBD1. Germline CDR1 reads SGDLS; CDR2 reads YYNGEE. This CDR3 comprises 15 residues. Germline trimming cut 0 bases from V and 5 bases from J; bases unmatched to any gene: 7. The CDR3 bases are TGTGCCAGCAGCGTAGGAGGCAGGGGGATCGAGACCCAGTACTTC. It specifies CASSVGGRGIETQYF. The full variable domain, its missing parts supplied by reference TRBV9 and TRBJ2-5, is DSGVTQTPKHLITATGQRVTLRCSPRSGDLSVYWYQQSLDQGLQFLIQYYNGEERAKGNILERFSAQQFPDLHSELNLSSLELGDSALYFCASSVGGRGIETQYFGPGTRLLVL.

This clone turned up a few times. The CDR3 DNA reads TGTGCCAGCAGTCGACTAGCGGGAGTTTACAATGAGCAGTTCTTC. Protein: CASSRLAGVYNEQFF. The chain is built from TRBV28 and TRBJ2-1, with 12 bases aligning to TRBD2. The CDR3 covers 15 residues. V was clipped by 5 bases and J by 4 bases; unmatched bases: 3. Germline CDR1 is MDHEN and CDR2 is SYDVKM.

This clone was observed a handful of times. The chain carries TRBV18 and TRBJ2-7, with D possibly being TRBD1 (7 bases). The CDR3 spans 14 residues. V was clipped by 8 bases and J by 1 base, with 15 bases between them. The germline CDR1 and CDR2 sequences are KGHSH and LQKENI. CDR3 coding DNA: TGTGCCAGCCACCAACAGGGGACTTCCTACGAGCAGTACTTC. Translating it yields CASHQQGTSYEQYF.

J is TRBJ1-1 and V is TRBV18; 7 bases are shared with TRBD1. Germline V gene data show CDR1 as KGHSH and CDR2 as LQKENI. The trim removed 2 bases at V and 3 bases at J, leaving 9 bases unmatched. The CDR3 consists of 16 residues. CDR3 DNA: TGTGCCAGCTCACCAAGGACAGGAGGATCGGACACTGAAGCTTTCTTT. This encodes CASSPRTGGSDTEAFF. Based on the CDR3 plus reference TRBV18 and TRBJ1-1, the full variable domain is NAGVMQNPRHLVRRRGQEARLRCSPMKGHSHVYWYRQLPEEGLKFMVYLQKENIIDESGMPKERFSAEFPKEGPSILRIQQVVRGDSAAYFCASSPRTGGSDTEAFFGQGTRLTVV.

J is TRBJ2-5 and V is TRBV18, with a tentative D call TRBD2 (5 bases). From germline, CDR1 is KGHSH and CDR2 LQKENI. This CDR3 comprises 14 residues. Deletions cut 6 bases from V and 5 bases from J, with 16 bases between. The CDR3 DNA follows: TGTGCCAGCTCCCTGGGAGTTGCGGCGGAGACCCAGTACTTC. Translation gives CASSLGVAAETQYF. Full variable domain (outside the CDR3, taken from reference TRBV18 and TRBJ2-5): NAGVMQNPRHLVRRRGQEARLRCSPMKGHSHVYWYRQLPEEGLKFMVYLQKENIIDESGMPKERFSAEFPKEGPSILRIQQVVRGDSAAYFCASSLGVAAETQYFGPGTRLLVL.

In this sample, this clone turned up a few times. The chain recombines TRBV29-1 with TRBJ2-5; weak D call: TRBD2 (5 bases). The CDR3 is made up of 13 amino acids. Germline V lookup: CDR1 SQVTM, CDR2 ANQGSEA. Trimming removed 0 bases at V and 2 bases at J, with 7 bases between. The CDR3 DNA reads as TGCAGCGTTGAAGAACCGGGACAAGAGACCCAGTACTTC. It translates to CSVEEPGQETQYF.

The J gene is TRBJ1-5, the V gene TRBV29-1; D gene ambiguous. There are 12 residues in the CDR3. Per the germline V gene, CDR1 is SQVTM and CDR2 is ANQGSEA. V was clipped by 3 bases and J by 0 bases, with 3 bases between them. This CDR3 reads CSVESSNQPQHF. The CDR3 coding sequence is TGCAGCGTTGAGAGTAGCAATCAGCCCCAGCATTTT.

The chain couples TRBV4-3 to TRBJ1-2; TRBD1 aligns across 7 bases. The germline V gene encodes CDR1 LGHNA and CDR2 YSLEER. Trimming cost V 2 bases and J 8 bases; bases outside gene matches: 8. This CDR3 comprises 14 residues. In DNA, the CDR3 is TGCGCCAGCAGCCAAAAATACGACAGGGAAGGCTACACCTTC. It specifies CASSQKYDREGYTF.

This chain links TRBV7-2 with TRBJ1-2; no firm D call. CDR1 is SGHTA and CDR2 is FQGNSA in the germline V gene. Trimming pared 4 bases from V and 4 bases from J, leaving 10 bases between. The CDR3 is 13 residues long. The CDR3 sequence: CASSSAGLYGYTF. CDR3 coding DNA: TGTGCCAGCAGCTCGGCAGGCCTCTATGGCTACACCTTC.

This clone was counted only a few times. The V call is TRBV28, the J call TRBJ2-7; no firm D call. Trimming pared 7 bases from V and 0 bases from J, leaving 10 bases between. The CDR3 is 13 residues long. The germline CDR1 and CDR2 sequences are MDHEN and SYDVKM. For the CDR3, the DNA is TGTGCCAGCATTCAGGTGAACTCCTACGAGCAGTACTTC. Translating it yields CASIQVNSYEQYF.

CDR3 in DNA: TGTGCCAGCAGTTTCGGGGCAGGGGGCGAGCAGTACTTC. Protein product: CASSFGAGGEQYF. This chain links TRBV27 with TRBJ2-7, with 7 bases aligning to TRBD1. With V trimmed by 3 bases and J by 6 bases, 5 bases remained unmatched. The germline V gene has CDR1 MNHEY and CDR2 SMNVEV (reference sequence). The CDR3 totals 13 residues.

The CDR3 protein is CASSLAGIQETQYF. The CDR3 DNA reads as TGCGCCAGCAGCTTAGCAGGGATCCAAGAGACCCAGTACTTC. The chain couples TRBV5-1 to TRBJ2-5; D is perhaps TRBD1 (5 bases). This CDR3 has 14 residues. The V gene lost 2 bases and the J gene lost 1 base, with 9 bases spanning the gap. Germline lookup yields CDR1 SGHRS and CDR2 YFSETQ.

V and J are TRBV4-2 and TRBJ2-5; D may be TRBD2 (5 bases). The germline gives CDR1 LGHNA, CDR2 YNFKEQ. The CDR3 length is 13 residues. V was pared by 0 bases and J by 6 bases, with 8 bases between. This CDR3 reads CASSQDSVQTQYF. CDR3 DNA sequence: TGTGCCAGCAGCCAAGATAGCGTGCAGACCCAGTACTTC.

This chain joins TRBV6-6 and TRBJ2-1; D is uncertain. Between the trimmed V and J ends, which lost 2 bases and 9 bases, there was a span of 14 bases. This CDR3 has 14 residues. The germline V gene encodes CDR1 MNHNY and CDR2 SVGAGI (reference sequence). The CDR3 DNA reads TGTGCCAGCAGTTACGAAGGCCAGGTGGCTGAGCAGTTCTTC. This encodes CASSYEGQVAEQFF.

V gene TRBV5-4 combines with J gene TRBJ2-5; possible D gene TRBD2, 7 bases. V gave up 4 bases and J gave up 5 bases, with 15 bases separating them. This CDR3 is 14 amino acids long. Germline V gives CDR1 SGHNT, CDR2 YYREEE (reference sequence). The CDR3: CASSAGGPGETQYF. CDR3 in DNA: TGTGCCAGCAGCGCCGGGGGGCCGGGGGAGACCCAGTACTTC.

Only a few counts were recorded for this clone. The chain has TRBV2 and TRBJ2-7, with TRBD2 matching over 9 bases. This CDR3 has 14 amino acids. Per the germline V gene, CDR1 is SNHLY and CDR2 is FYNNEI. Trimming at V came to 4 bases and at J to 2 bases, leaving 3 bases not matched to a gene. In nucleotides, the CDR3 is TGTGCCAGCAGTGCGGGACTAGCCGCCTACGAGCAGTACTTC. This codes for CASSAGLAAYEQYF. Variable domain in full (rest from reference TRBV2 and TRBJ2-7): EPEVTQTPSHQVTQMGQEVILRCVPISNHLYFYWYRQILGQKVEFLVSFYNNEISEKSEIFDDQFSVERPDGSNFTLKIRSTKLEDSAMYFCASSAGLAAYEQYFGPGTRLTVT.

This clone has more than one count but fewer than ten. The gene calls are TRBV29-1 and TRBJ1-1, with D uncertain. Germline V gene sequence: CDR1 SQVTM, CDR2 ANQGSEA. V was cut by 4 bases and J by 5 bases, with 14 bases left in between. This CDR3 spans 13 amino acids. The CDR3 protein is CSVGTPGGTEAFF. The CDR3 nucleotides are TGCAGCGTTGGTACTCCGGGAGGGACTGAAGCTTTCTTT.

This rearrangement joins TRBV7-9 to TRBJ1-5, with D perhaps TRBD1 (5 bases). Germline V gives CDR1 SEHNR, CDR2 FQNEAQ (reference sequence). The CDR3 consists of 14 residues. V dropped 5 bases and J dropped 4 bases, with 12 bases sitting between them. DNA of the CDR3: TGTGCCAGCAGCGAGGACGGGGGAAATCAGCCCCAGCATTTT. This gives the protein CASSEDGGNQPQHF. The variable domain in full, completed from reference TRBV7-9 and TRBJ1-5, reads DTGVSQNPRHKITKRGQNVTFRCDPISEHNRLYWYRQTLGQGPEFLTYFQNEAQLEKSRLLSDRFSAERPKGSFSTLEIQRTEQGDSAMYLCASSEDGGNQPQHFGDGTRLSIL.

A few counts support this clone. The chain couples TRBV4-2 to TRBJ2-1; D is possibly TRBD2 (6 bases). V was clipped by 4 bases and J by 6 bases, with 16 bases between them. The CDR3 contains 15 residues. The germline CDR1 and CDR2 sequences are LGHNA and YNFKEQ. This CDR3 reads CASSPFGEDGNEQFF. The CDR3 DNA is TGTGCCAGCAGCCCATTTGGGGAGGACGGCAATGAGCAGTTCTTC.

This clone has a handful of counts. V and J are TRBV5-1 and TRBJ1-1, with D possibly being TRBD1 (5 bases). The CDR3 contains 14 residues. The V end was cut by 0 bases, the J end by 5 bases, with 11 bases between. Germline values: CDR1 SGHRS, CDR2 YFSETQ. CDR3 nucleotides: TGCGCCAGCAGCTTGGTAACAGGACCTACTGAAGCTTTCTTT. Translation: CASSLVTGPTEAFF.

Regarding this clone: This same CDR3 is encoded by further DNA sequences in the sample. V and J are TRBV25-1 and TRBJ1-1; no clear D gene. CDR1 and CDR2 (germline): MGHDK, SYGVNS. The CDR3 has 12 residues. V was trimmed by 3 bases and J by 1 base, leaving 3 bases between them. The CDR3 bases are TGTGCCAGCAGTGACCGGAACACTGAAGCTTTCTTT. It yields the protein CASSDRNTEAFF.

The chain has TRBV30 and TRBJ2-7; D is undetermined. V lost 0 bases and J lost 3, with 6 bases in between. From germline, CDR1 is GTSNPN and CDR2 SVGIG (reference sequence). The length of the CDR3 is 12 residues. This CDR3 reads CAWSVLYYEQYF. In nucleotides, the CDR3 is TGTGCCTGGAGTGTACTCTACTACGAGCAGTACTTC. The whole variable domain, remainder taken from reference TRBV30 and TRBJ2-7, is SQTIHQWPATLVQPVGSPLSLECTVEGTSNPNLYWYRQAAGRGLQLLFYSVGIGQISSEVPQNLSASRPQDRQFILSSKKLLLSDSGFYLCAWSVLYYEQYFGPGTRLTVT.

V and J are TRBV18 and TRBJ1-5; D is uncertain. The CDR3 is made up of 14 amino acids. Germline CDR1 is KGHSH and CDR2 is LQKENI. V lost 5 bases and J lost 0, with 8 bases in between. The CDR3 DNA reads TGTGCCAGCTCAAGAACAGCTAGCAATCAGCCCCAGCATTTT. Translating it yields CASSRTASNQPQHF.

The V and J genes are TRBV29-1 and TRBJ1-1, with 7 bases identical to TRBD1. V trimming: 7 bases; J trimming: 4 bases; junction bases outside the gene matches: 6. The germline gives CDR1 SQVTM, CDR2 ANQGSEA. This CDR3 region has 12 residues. The CDR3 reads CSGTTGATEAFF. The CDR3 DNA sequence: TGCAGCGGGACCACAGGGGCCACTGAAGCTTTCTTT.

V gene TRBV29-1 combines with J gene TRBJ2-1; 12 bases match TRBD2. The CDR3 totals 13 residues. With 6 bases clipped from V and 7 bases from J, the junction kept 4 bases outside the gene matches. Germline CDR1 is SQVTM and CDR2 is ANQGSEA. The CDR3 spells CSVLAGGGNEQFF. In DNA, the CDR3 is TGCAGCGTCCTAGCGGGAGGGGGGAATGAGCAGTTCTTC.